This T cell receptor beta chain emerged from a study of blood T cell repertoires in COVID-19. For the study at large: Samples taken during acute and convalescent COVID-19 were collected in the United States, Italy and Spain. Nucleic acid was either cDNA or gDNA, and it came from T cells, B-cell-depleted T cells, or PBMCs.

Losses at the gene ends were 2 bases for V and 1 base for J; bases not matched to a gene: 7. CDR1 and CDR2 (germline): SGHDT, YYEEEE. This CDR3 contains 17 residues. In the authors' workflow: Amplifying reference gene primers gave estimates of nucleated cell counts. Profiling relied on immunoSEQ multiplex PCR, and the TCRdb table lists in-frame clones only, not all of them. That table is the source of V, J and clone size, and D and trimming were worked out from the DNA. Here the sample spans under 250,000 clones, roughly 84% being singletons. The origin of this receptor is a woman in her thirties or forties who had recovered from COVID-19. The V call is TRBV5-6, the J call TRBJ1-3, with 9 bases lining up with TRBD1. Sequenced: peripheral blood. CDR3 coding DNA: TGTGCCAGCAGCTTAGGACAGGGGTACGGATCTGGAAACACCATATATTTT. This gives the protein CASSLGQGYGSGNTIYF. Looking up the rest from reference TRBV5-6 and TRBJ1-3 gives the full variable domain: DAGVTQSPTHLIKTRGQQVTLRCSPKSGHDTVSWYQQALGQGPQFIFQYYEEEERQRGNFPDRFSGHQFPNYSSELNVNALLLGDSALYLCASSLGQGYGSGNTIYFGEGSWLTVV.